This T cell receptor (beta chain) came from a study of shared T cell receptors in the human thymus. Trimming took off 1 base at V and 1 base at J, with 13 bases between the two ends. In germline, CDR1 is LNHDA, CDR2 SQIVND (reference sequence). The CDR3 has 16 residues. In its sample, this clone was seen a few times. Data came from immunoSEQ multiplex PCR; TCRdb stores just in-frame clones and leaves some out. The table has almost 550,000 clones, more than 75% seen once; the top ten hold less than 0.015%. These records were also assigned to another study, of human thymus T cells. Turning to that study: Thymus was obtained from resections taken during corrective heart surgery. The related literature has documented a marked overlap of thymic repertoires among unrelated individuals.

The rearrangement joins TRBV19 to TRBJ1-1; D might be TRBD1 (5 bases). The clonotype comes from a boy under two years old with a congenital heart defect. Sequenced input: thymocytes. Here the CDR3 reads CASSIGFGHQNTEAFF. The CDR3 DNA reads TGTGCCAGTAGTATAGGGTTTGGACACCAGAACACTGAAGCTTTCTTT.